This T cell receptor beta chain appears in the sequencing data of a study of cytomegalovirus exposure and HLA in healthy donors. General study results and limits: Common viral pathogens (according to a later analysis) appeared linked to several of the most significant clusters.

Comment on this clone: Antigen unknown. A read error may account for a junction end that differs from germline.

Amplification used 60 Vbeta primers and 13 Jbeta primers. Profiled with immunoSEQ multiplex PCR; TCRdb holds only in-frame clones, not every one. The sample yields 250,000 to 350,000 clones, roughly 89% seen once. The receptor comes from a young woman in good health and CMV-seronegative. Sample: PBMCs.

The CDR3 here is CSSSPSGTEAFF. DNA for the CDR3: TGTTCCAGCAGCCCATCGGGCACTGAAGCTTTCTTT. The genes are TRBV7-9 and TRBJ1-1; the D is unclear. In germline, CDR1 is SEHNR, CDR2 FQNEAQ (reference sequence). The CDR3 covers 12 residues.